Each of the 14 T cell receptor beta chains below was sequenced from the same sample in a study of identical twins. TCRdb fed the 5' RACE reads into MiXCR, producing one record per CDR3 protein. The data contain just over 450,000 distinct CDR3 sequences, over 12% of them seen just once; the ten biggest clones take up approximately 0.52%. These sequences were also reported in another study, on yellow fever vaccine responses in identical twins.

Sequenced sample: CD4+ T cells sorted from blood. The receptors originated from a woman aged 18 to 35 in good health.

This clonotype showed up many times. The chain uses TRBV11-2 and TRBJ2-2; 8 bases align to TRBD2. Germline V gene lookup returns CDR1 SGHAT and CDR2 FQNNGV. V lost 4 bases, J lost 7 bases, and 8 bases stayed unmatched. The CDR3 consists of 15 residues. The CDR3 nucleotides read TGTGCCAGCAGCTACGGGGGGGCGCGAAGCGGGGAGCTGTTTTTT. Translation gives CASSYGGARSGELFF.

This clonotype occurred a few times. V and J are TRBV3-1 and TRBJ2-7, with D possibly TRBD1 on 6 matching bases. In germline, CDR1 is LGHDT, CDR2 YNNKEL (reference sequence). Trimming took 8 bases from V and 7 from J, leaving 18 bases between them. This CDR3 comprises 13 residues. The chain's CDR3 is CASSGHPSMEQYF. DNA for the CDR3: TGTGCCAGCTCGGGACACCCGAGTATGGAGCAGTACTTC.

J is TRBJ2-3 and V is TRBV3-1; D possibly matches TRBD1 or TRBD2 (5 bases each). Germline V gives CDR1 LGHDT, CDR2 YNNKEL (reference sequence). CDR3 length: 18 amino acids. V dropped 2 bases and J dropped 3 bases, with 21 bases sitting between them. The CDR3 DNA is TGTGCCAGCAGCCAAAGGACGACCGGGACGAGCGGAACAGATACGCAGTATTTT. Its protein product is CASSQRTTGTSGTDTQYF.

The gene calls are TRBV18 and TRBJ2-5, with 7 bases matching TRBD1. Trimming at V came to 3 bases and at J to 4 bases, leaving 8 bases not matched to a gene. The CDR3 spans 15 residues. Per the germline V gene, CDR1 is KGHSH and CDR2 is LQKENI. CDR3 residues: CASSPRGQVGETQYF. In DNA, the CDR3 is TGTGCCAGCTCACCGAGAGGACAGGTGGGAGAGACCCAGTACTTC.

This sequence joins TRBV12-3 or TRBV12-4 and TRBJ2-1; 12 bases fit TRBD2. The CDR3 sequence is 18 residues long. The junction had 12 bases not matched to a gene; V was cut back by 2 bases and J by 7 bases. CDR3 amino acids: CASSLSASGRALMNEQFF. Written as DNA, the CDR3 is TGTGCCAGCAGTTTAAGCGCTAGCGGGAGGGCCCTCATGAATGAGCAGTTCTTC.

CDR3 amino acids: CSARRGDTGKLTGELFF. Here the CDR3 DNA reads TGCAGTGCTAGAAGGGGGGACACAGGGAAACTAACCGGGGAGCTGTTTTTT. The chain recombines TRBV20-1 with TRBJ2-2, with D perhaps assigned TRBD1 or TRBD2 (6 bases each). The CDR3 sequence is 17 residues long. Germline CDR1 reads DFQATT; CDR2 reads SNEGSKA (reference sequence). Trimming took 2 bases from V and 5 from J, leaving 21 bases between them.

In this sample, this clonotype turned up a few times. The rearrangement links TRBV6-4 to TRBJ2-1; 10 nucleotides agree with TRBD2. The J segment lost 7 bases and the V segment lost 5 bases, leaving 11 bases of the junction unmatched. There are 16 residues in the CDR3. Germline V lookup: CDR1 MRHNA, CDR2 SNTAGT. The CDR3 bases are TGTGCCAGCAGTCAAGCGGGAGGGCCTCCTGGTAATGAGCAGTTCTTC. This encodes CASSQAGGPPGNEQFF.

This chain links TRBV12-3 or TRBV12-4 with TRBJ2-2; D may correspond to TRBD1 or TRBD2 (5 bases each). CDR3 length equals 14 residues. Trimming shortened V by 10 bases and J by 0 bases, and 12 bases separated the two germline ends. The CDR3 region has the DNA TGTGCCACCCGGGACGGCGCGAACACCGGGGAGCTGTTTTTT. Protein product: CATRDGANTGELFF.

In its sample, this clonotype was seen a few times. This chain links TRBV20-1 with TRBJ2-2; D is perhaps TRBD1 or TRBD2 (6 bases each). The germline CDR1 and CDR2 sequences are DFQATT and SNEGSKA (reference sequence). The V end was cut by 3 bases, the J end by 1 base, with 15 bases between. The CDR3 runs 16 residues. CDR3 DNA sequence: TGCAGTGCTAGGGAATGGGGGGCGGAGAACACCGGGGAGCTGTTTTTT. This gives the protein CSAREWGAENTGELFF.

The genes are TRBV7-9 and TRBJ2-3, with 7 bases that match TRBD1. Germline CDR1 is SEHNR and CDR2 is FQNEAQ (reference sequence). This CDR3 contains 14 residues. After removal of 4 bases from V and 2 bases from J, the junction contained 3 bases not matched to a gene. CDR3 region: CASSWDRYTDTQYF. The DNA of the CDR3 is TGTGCCAGCAGCTGGGACAGATACACAGATACGCAGTATTTT.

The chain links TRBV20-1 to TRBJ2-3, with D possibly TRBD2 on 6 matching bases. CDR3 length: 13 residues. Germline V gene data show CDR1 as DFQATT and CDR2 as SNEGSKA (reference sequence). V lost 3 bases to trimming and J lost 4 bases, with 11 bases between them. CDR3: CSASGSTPDTQYF. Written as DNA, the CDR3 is TGCAGTGCTAGCGGGAGCACCCCAGATACGCAGTATTTT.

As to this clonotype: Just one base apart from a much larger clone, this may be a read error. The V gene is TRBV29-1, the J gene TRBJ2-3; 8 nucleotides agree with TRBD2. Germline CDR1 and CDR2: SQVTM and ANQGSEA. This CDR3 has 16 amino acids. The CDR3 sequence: CSVGRTSGDSTDKQYF. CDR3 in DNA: TGCAGCGTTGGCCGAACTAGCGGTGATAGCACAGATAAGCAGTATTTT.

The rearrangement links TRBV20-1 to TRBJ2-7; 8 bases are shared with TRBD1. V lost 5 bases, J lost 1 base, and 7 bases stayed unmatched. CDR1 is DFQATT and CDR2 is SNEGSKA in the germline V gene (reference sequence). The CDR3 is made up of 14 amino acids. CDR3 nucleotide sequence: TGCAGTGCTTCCCTTGGACAGGGATCCTACGAGCAGTACTTC. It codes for CSASLGQGSYEQYF.

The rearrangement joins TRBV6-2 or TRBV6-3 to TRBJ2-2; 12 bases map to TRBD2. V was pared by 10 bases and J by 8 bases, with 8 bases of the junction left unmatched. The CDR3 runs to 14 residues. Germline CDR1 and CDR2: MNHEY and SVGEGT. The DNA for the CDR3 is TGTGCCACTAGACTAGCGGGAGTGTCAGGGGAGCTGTTTTTT. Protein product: CATRLAGVSGELFF.